This T cell receptor (beta chain) was identified during a study of CXCR3-negative and CXCR3-positive naive CD8 T cells (dated by TCRdb to about 2019). As for the study more broadly: In total, approximately 130 million TRB reads were obtained, corresponding to roughly 1.5 +/- 0.3 million reads per library. Diversity and physicochemical repertoire analyses covered over 10 donors pooled from two independent experiments. Naive subsets from a handful of donors and memory cells from 3 donors were included in the TRBV-TRBJ cluster analysis.

The instrument given in TCRdb is NextSeq 550. The Human TCR Profiling Kit (MiLaboratory) was used to prepare UMI-labeled 5' RACE TRB cDNA libraries. cDNA synthesis used the entire amount of extracted RNA, and PCR amplification then used the entire amount of cDNA produced. Libraries were prepared in parallel using an identical number of PCR cycles. In the authors' own workflow: With a requirement of at least two reads per UMI, MIGEC and MiXCR extracted about 56,000 +/- 9,600 unique UMI-labeled TRB cDNA molecules per library. An average of around 40,000 +/- 10,000 functional in-frame TRB CDR3 nucleotide clonotypes without stop codons was found per library. Diversity metrics, including normalized Shannon-Wiener and Chao1, were computed in VDJtools after downsampling to 5000 UMI-labeled TRB molecules per sample. Clonotype-size-weighted physicochemical properties of the central five CDR3 residues (interaction energy, strength, volume and Kidera factor 4) were computed in VDJtools. The reads went through TCRdb reprocessing, and each CDR3 protein sequence gets one entry with no DNA. The V and J calls, along with clone size, are taken from TCRdb and not from the paper's own processing. For this sample, the table gives some 130,000 distinct CDR3 sequences. The top ten constitute approximately 0.4% of the sample.

Overall study outcomes, separate from this receptor: Within the same donor, TRBV-TRBJ usage looked similar between naive CXCR3-negative and CXCR3-positive cells, but memory cells had distinct patterns. Because surface CD5, which has been linked to self-reactivity in mice, was comparable between naive subsets, TCR interaction strength was also inferred from TRB CDR3 physicochemical properties. Compared with CXCR3-negative naive cells, CXCR3-positive naive cells had TRB CDR3s with higher hydrophobicity (lower Kidera factor 4), lower energy, and higher strength and volume indices. Because CXCR3 expression was partially decreased after cryopreservation, freshly isolated PBMCs were used for most assays. Repertoire diversity was comparably high in both naive subsets but much lower in memory CD8+ T cells.

As regards this clonotype: The antigen this receptor binds is unknown.

The CDR3 has 15 amino acids, counting the end cysteine and phenylalanine. DNA is not recorded here. Each CD8+ T cell subset was flow-sorted in triplicate, and 250,000 to 350,000 cells per subset were placed directly into RLT lysis buffer. To keep memory contaminants out, a stringent definition of naive CD8+ T cells was applied: CD45RO-CCR7+CD27+CD95-. Peripheral blood mononuclear cells were isolated from buffy coats by standard density gradient centrifugation. A FACSAria III was used to flow-sort naive CXCR3-negative and CXCR3-positive CD8+ T cells. Total RNA was extracted from sorted cells with an RNeasy Mini Kit.

This sequence originates from a human donor in good health. Some clones in this sample may be carry-over from other donors' samples. The sample taken for sequencing was naive CXCR3+ CD8+ T cells from blood. Per the publication, the cell subset or site label means: CD45RO-CCR7+CD27+CD95- naive CD8+ T cells expressing CXCR3 (TNR3+). The sequence is built from TRBV12-3 or TRBV12-4 and TRBJ2-5; the D call from TCRdb, TRBD1, cannot be confirmed without DNA. CDR3 region: CASSPFGQGQETQYF.